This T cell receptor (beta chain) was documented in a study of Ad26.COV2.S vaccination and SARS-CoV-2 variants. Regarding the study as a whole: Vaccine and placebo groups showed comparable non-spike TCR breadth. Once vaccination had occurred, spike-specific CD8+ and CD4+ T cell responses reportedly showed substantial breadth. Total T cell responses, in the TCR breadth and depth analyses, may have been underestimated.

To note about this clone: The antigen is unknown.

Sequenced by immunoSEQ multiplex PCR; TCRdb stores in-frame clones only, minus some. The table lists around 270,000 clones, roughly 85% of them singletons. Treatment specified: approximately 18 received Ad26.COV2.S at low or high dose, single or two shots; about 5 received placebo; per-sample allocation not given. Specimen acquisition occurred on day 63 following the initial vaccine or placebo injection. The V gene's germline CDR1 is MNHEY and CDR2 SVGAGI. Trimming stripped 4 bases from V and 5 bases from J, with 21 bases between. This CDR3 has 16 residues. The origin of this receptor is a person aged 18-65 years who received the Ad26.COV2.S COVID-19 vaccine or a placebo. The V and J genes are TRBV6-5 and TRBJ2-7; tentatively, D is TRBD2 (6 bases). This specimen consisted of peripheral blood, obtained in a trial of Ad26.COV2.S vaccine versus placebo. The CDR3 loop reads CASSSVGGLPIHEQYF. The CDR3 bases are TGTGCCAGCAGTTCTGTTGGGGGGTTACCTATCCACGAGCAGTACTTC.